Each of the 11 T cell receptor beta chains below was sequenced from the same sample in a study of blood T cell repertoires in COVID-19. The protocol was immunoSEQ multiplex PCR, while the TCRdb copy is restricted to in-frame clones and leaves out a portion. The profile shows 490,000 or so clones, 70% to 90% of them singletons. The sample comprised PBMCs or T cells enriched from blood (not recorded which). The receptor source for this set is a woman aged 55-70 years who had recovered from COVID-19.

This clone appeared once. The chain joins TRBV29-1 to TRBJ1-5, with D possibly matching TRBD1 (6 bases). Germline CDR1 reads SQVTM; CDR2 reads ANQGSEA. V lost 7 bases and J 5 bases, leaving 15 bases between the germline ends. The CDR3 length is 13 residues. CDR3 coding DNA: TGCAGCGCTGGCCTGGGGGCGGATCAGCCCCAGCATTTT. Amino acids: CSAGLGADQPQHF.

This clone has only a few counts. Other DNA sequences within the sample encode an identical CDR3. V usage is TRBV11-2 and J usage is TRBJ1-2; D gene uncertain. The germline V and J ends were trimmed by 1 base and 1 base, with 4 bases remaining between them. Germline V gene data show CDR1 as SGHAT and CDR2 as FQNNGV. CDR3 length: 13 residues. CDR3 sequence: CASSLGRNYGYTF. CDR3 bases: TGTGCCAGCAGCTTAGGTCGTAACTATGGCTACACCTTC.

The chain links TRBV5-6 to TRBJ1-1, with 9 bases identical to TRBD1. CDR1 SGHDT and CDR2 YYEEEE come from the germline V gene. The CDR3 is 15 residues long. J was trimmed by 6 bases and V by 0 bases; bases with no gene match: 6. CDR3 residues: CASSLVWGQGAEAFF. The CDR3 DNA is TGTGCCAGCAGCTTGGTTTGGGGACAGGGCGCTGAAGCTTTCTTT.

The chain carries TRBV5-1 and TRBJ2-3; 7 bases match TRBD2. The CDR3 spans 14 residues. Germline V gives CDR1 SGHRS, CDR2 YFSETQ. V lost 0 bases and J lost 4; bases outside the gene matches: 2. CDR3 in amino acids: CASSLGLAPDTQYF. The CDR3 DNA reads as TGCGCCAGCAGCTTGGGACTAGCTCCAGATACGCAGTATTTT. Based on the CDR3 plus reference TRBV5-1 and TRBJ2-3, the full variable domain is KAGVTQTPRYLIKTRGQQVTLSCSPISGHRSVSWYQQTPGQGLQFLFEYFSETQRNKGNFPGRFSGRQFSNSRSEMNVSTLELGDSALYLCASSLGLAPDTQYFGPGTRLTVL.

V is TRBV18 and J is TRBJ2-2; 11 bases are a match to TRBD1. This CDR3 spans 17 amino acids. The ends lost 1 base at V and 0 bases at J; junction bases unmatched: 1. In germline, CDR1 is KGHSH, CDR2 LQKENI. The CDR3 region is CASSPRGQGANTGELFF. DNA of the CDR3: TGTGCCAGCTCACCACGGGGACAGGGGGCGAACACCGGGGAGCTGTTTTTT.

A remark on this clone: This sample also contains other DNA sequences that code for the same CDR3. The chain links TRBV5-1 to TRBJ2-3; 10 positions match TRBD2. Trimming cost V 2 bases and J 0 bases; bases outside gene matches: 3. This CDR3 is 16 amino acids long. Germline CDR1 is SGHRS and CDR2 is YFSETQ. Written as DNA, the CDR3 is TGCGCCAGCAGCTTAGGACTAGCGGCTAGCACAGATACGCAGTATTTT. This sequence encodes CASSLGLAASTDTQYF.

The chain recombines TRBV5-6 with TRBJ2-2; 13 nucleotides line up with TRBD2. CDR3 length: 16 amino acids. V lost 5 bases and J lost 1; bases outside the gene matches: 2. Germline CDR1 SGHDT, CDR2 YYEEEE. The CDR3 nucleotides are TGTGCCAGCAGGACTAGCGGGGGGATGAACACCGGGGAGCTGTTTTTT. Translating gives CASRTSGGMNTGELFF.

The CDR3 bases are TGTGCCATCAGTGAGTCCGGGGGACCTAACACCATATATTTT. It encodes CAISESGGPNTIYF. J is TRBJ1-3 and V is TRBV10-3; tentative D call: TRBD1 (5 bases). The CDR3 is 14 residues long. With 0 bases removed from V and 7 bases from J, the gap between germline ends came to 10 bases. Looked up from germline, CDR1 is ENHRY and CDR2 is SYGVKD.

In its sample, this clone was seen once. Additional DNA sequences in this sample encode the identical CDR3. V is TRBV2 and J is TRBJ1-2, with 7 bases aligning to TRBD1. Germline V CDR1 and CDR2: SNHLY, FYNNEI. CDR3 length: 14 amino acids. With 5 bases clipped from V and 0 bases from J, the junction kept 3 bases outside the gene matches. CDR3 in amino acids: CASSLQGANYGYTF. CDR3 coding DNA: TGTGCCAGCAGTCTTCAGGGGGCTAACTATGGCTACACCTTC.

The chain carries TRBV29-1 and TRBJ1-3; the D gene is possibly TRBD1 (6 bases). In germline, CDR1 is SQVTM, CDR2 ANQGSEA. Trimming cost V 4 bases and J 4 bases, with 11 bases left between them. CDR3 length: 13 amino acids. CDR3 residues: CSVGAGVGNTIYF. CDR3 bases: TGCAGCGTTGGGGCAGGGGTCGGAAACACCATATATTTT.

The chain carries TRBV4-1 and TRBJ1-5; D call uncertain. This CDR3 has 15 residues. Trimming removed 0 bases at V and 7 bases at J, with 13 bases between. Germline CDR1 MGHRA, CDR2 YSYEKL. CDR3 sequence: CASSQDRREGQPQHF. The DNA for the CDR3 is TGCGCCAGCAGCCAAGATCGGAGGGAAGGCCAGCCCCAGCATTTT.